This TCR beta chain was profiled in a study of blood T cell repertoires in COVID-19. Overall study context: Samples of COVID-19 (acute and convalescent) were obtained from the United States, Italy and Spain.

Trimming removed 8 bases at V and 0 bases at J, with 11 bases between. CDR1 and CDR2 from the germline V gene are SNHLY and FYNNEI. The length of the CDR3 is 14 residues. The study recruited people aged roughly 18 to 95 years across around 23 US areas. The study assigned cohorts using participant-reported clinical history. Libraries were prepared by immunoSEQ multiplex PCR; TCRdb keeps only in-frame clonotypes and omits some of them. Among more than 450,000 clones listed, about 85% were seen once. The chain uses TRBV2 and TRBJ1-3; the D gene is possibly TRBD1 (6 bases). The specimen sequenced was PBMCs or T cells enriched from blood (not recorded which). This receptor was taken from a woman between 18 and 29 years old who had recovered from COVID-19. Written as DNA, the CDR3 is TGTGCCAGCGCAGGGGCATTCTCTGGAAACACCATATATTTT. Protein: CASAGAFSGNTIYF.